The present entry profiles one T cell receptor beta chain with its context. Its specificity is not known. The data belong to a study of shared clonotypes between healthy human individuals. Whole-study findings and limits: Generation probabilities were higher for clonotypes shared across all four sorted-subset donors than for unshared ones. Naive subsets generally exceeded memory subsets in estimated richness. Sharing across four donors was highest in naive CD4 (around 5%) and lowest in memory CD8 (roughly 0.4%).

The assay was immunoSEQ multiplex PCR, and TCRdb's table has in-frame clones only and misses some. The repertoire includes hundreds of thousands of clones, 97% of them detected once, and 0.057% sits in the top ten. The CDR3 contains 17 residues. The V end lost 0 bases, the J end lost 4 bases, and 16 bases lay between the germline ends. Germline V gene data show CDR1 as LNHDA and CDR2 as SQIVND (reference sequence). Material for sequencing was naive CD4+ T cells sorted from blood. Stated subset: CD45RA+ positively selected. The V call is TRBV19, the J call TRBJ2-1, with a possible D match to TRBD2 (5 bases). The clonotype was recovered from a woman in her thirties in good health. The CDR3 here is CASSIEHLGSWYNEQFF. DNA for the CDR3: TGTGCCAGTAGTATAGAACACCTAGGGAGTTGGTACAATGAGCAGTTCTTC.